The clone carrying this T cell receptor beta chain showed up just a few times. Its cognate antigen is unknown. Study conclusions and caveats: The TCR gene usage of tumor memory CD4+ T cells clustered together with blood and lymph node memory CD4+ cells and with lymph node naive CD4+ cells. Greatest tumor Treg TCR overlap was with tumor naive CD4+ cells.

The CDR3 covers 15 residues. V shed 6 bases, J shed 7 bases, and the junction held 14 bases outside the gene matches. Germline V gives CDR1 LGHDT, CDR2 YNNKEL (reference sequence). Naive CD4+ T cells were purified with Tregs depleted by CD25. Constant-region reverse primers amplified full-length variable regions, followed by semi-nested Nested Universal Primer A PCR. One entry per CDR3 protein results from TCRdb running MiXCR on the 5' RACE reads. The data hold about 46,000 distinct CDR3 sequences, with roughly 28% observed a single time. V gene TRBV3-1 combines with J gene TRBJ1-2, with 7 bases that match TRBD1. The specimen sequenced was naive CD4+ T cells sorted from blood. The subset: naive CD4+ T cells, CD4+CD45RA+CD25-. This clonotype was sampled from a female donor with breast cancer. CDR3 DNA sequence: TGTGCCAGCAGTCACATGGGACAGAGAAGGGGTGGCTACACCTTC. As protein: CASSHMGQRRGGYTF.